This TCR beta chain was retrieved from a study of PD-1 blockade in classical Hodgkin lymphoma. Data came from immunoSEQ multiplex PCR; TCRdb stores just in-frame clones and leaves some out. The sample has roughly 77,000 clones, about 93% seen once. The time point was: newly diagnosed, previously untreated cHL patient sample. This receptor was identified in a human donor with classical Hodgkin lymphoma. What was sequenced was peripheral blood mononuclear cells (PBMCs).

The CDR3 region has the DNA TGTGCCAGCAGCCCCGGCAGGGCGGGGGCAGATACGCAGTATTTT. Protein product: CASSPGRAGADTQYF. The chain is built from TRBV7-7 and TRBJ2-3; 7 positions match TRBD2. V lost 5 bases and J lost 4; bases outside the gene matches: 9. This CDR3 contains 15 residues. Germline lookup yields CDR1 SSHAT and CDR2 FNYEAQ (reference sequence).